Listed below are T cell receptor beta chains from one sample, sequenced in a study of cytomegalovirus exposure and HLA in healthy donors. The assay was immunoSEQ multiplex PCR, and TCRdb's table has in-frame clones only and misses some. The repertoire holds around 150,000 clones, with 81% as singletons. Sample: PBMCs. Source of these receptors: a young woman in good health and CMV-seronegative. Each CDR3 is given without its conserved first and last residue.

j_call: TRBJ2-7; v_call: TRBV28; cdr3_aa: ASSPYRTGDSYEQY
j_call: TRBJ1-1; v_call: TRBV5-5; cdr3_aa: ASSLSHSKGVGEAF
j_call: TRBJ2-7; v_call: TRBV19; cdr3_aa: ASSNTGGFYEQY
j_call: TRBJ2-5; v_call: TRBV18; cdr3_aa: ASQIGTQETQY
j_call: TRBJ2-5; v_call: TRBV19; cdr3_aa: ASSIAKRGAQETQY
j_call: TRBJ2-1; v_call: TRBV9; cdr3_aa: ASSVELASSYNEQF
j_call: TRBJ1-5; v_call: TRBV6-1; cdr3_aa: ASTGTLSNQPQH
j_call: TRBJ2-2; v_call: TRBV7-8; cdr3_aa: ASREYGTWNTGELF
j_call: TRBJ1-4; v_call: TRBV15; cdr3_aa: ATSRGRDRDEKLF
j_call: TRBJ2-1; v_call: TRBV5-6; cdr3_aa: ASSRPSGSYNEQF
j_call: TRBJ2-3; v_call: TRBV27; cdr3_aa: ASRIGALGTDTQY
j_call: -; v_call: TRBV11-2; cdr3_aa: ASSPWGREGHYEQY
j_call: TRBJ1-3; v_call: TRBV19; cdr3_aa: ASSISDRTRGNTIY
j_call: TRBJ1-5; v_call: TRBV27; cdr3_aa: ASSQTGGALPQH
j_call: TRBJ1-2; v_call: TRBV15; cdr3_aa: ATSRDRASHNYGYT
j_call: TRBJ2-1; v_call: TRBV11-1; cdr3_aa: ASRRDRANEQF
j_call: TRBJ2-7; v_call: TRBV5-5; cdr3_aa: ASSLVLVPPPYEQY
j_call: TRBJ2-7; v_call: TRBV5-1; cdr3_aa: ASSSGHSYEQY
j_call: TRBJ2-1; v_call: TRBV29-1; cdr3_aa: SGKRGPSYNEQF
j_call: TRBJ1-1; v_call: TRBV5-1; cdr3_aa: ASSSQGSEAF
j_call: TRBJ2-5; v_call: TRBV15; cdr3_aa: ATSRDGISETQY
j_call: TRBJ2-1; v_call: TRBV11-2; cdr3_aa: ASSPGRAGLGEQF
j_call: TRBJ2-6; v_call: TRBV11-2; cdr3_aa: ASSGSTGANVLT
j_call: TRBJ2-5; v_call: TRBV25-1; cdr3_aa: ASSHRGTGLEETQY
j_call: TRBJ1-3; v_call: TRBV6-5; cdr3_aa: ASIPGGSGNTIY
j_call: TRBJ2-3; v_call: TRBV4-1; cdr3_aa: ASSQVVREVADTQY
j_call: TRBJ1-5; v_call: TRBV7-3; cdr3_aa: ASSLENNQPQH
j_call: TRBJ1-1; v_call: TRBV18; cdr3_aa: ASSRDVNTEAF
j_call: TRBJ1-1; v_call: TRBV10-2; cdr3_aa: ASSHQGARTEAF
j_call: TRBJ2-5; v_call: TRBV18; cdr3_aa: ASSPQGAETQY
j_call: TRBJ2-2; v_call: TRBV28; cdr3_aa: ASLVGRINTGELF
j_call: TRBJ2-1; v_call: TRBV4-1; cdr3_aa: ASSQAGDSYNEQF
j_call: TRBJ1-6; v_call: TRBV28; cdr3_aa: ASSDDRAPLH
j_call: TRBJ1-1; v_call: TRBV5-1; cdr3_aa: ASSLSRNTEAF
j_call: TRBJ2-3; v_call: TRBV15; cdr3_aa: ATSRGTDIGSDTQY
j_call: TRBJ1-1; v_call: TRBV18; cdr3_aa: ASSLGENTEAF
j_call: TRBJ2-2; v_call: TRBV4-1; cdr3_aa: ASRDIANTGELF
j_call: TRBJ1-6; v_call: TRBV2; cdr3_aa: ASSVRTGWNSPLH
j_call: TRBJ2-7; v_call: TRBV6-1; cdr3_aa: AIPRGLDSYEQY
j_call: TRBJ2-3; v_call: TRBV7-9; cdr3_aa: ASSLQGGSTDTQY
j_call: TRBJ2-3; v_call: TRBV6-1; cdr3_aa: ASSHGGTQY
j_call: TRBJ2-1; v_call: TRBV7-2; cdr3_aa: ASSLGWTGEQF
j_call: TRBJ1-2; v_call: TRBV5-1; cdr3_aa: ASSWGTGGNYGYT
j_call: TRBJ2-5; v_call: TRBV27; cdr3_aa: ASSPQAGGPLETQY
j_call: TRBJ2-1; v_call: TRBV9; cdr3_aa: ASSRGGIVNEQF
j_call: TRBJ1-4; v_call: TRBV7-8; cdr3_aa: ASSLAPGGVVNEKLF
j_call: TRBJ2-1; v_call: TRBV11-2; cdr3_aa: ASSLGRTLSASEQF
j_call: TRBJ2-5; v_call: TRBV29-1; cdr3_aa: SVETGDDRTQY
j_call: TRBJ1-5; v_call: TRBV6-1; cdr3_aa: ASSALDREGQPQH
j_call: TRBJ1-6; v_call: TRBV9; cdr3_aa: ASSVEGQLNSPLH
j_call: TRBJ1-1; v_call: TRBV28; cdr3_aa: ASSPSDSGTEAF
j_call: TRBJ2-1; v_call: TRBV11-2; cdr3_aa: ASSLDLWSPGGYNEQF
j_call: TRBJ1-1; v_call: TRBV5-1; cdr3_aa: ASSSQGNTEAF
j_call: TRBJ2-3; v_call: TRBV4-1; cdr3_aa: ASSQDSIRPADTDTQY